Sequencing of this T cell receptor (beta chain) was carried out in a study of brain T cells in children with intractable seizures. Study observations and caveats: Clones missing pre-surgery may reflect undersampling of that blood sample. Viral specificity was inferred only from CDR3 similarity; HCMV serostatus was unknown.

Remarks on this clone: The antigen remains undetermined.

TCRdb keeps only in-frame clones here, not all; method: immunoSEQ multiplex PCR. The data hold roughly 23,000 clones, with 90% to 95% observed a single time. Sequencing was limited to surgery cases with top T cell transcript signatures in brain tissue. Patients received at least one anti-epileptic drug before surgery. The length of the CDR3 is 14 residues. V was trimmed by 5 bases and J by 5 bases, leaving 12 bases between them. Germline values: CDR1 SGHAT, CDR2 FQNNGV. The material sequenced was peripheral blood, taken at surgery. This chain connects TRBV11-2 to TRBJ1-4; D is undetermined. The origin of this receptor is a boy between 10 and 17 years old with focal cortical dysplasia and intractable seizures. The CDR3 here is CASSPQRLNEKLFF. CDR3 in DNA: TGTGCCAGCAGCCCGCAGCGACTGAATGAAAAACTGTTTTTT.